The 18 T cell receptor beta chains reported below all come from one sample, sequenced in a study of spatial heterogeneity in lung cancer. Study-level findings and limits: Intratumoral expanded alpha and beta TCR counts were found to track tumor mutation counts.

MiXCR was run by TCRdb on the 5' RACE reads, yielding one entry per CDR3 protein. The sample shows approximately 18,000 distinct CDR3 sequences, 5.7% of them seen only once. Stated time point: sample taken at primary tumor resection. These receptors have no identified antigens. Sequencing was performed on lung tumor tissue, taken at surgery. The receptors come from a female donor with early-stage non-small cell lung cancer.

This clonotype was seen at least ten times. This chain joins TRBV21-1 and TRBJ2-4; the DNA was not used to check the table's D call, TRBD1. TRBV21-1 corresponds to a pseudogene. This CDR3 has 14 residues. The CDR3 here is CASPYRDLGNIQYF. In DNA form, the CDR3 reads TGTGCCAGCCCTTACCGGGATTTAGGAAACATTCAGTACTTC.

This clonotype was detected ten times or more. The V and J genes are TRBV29-1 and TRBJ1-4; tentative D call: TRBD1 (5 bases). Germline V gene sequence: CDR1 SQVTM, CDR2 ANQGSEA. V was trimmed by 6 bases and J by 5 bases, leaving 13 bases between them. The CDR3 consists of 13 residues. CDR3 amino acids: CSVRGTGNEKLFF. CDR3 in DNA: TGCAGCGTCAGAGGGACGGGAAATGAAAAACTGTTTTTT. The full variable domain, in which reference TRBV29-1 and TRBJ1-4 provide the parts outside the CDR3, is SAVISQKPSRDICQRGTSLTIQCQVDSQVTMMFWYRQQPGQSLTLIATANQGSEATYESGFVIDKFPISRPNLTFSTLTVSNMSPEDSSIYLCSVRGTGNEKLFFGSGTQLSVL.

This clonotype occurred many times. V usage is TRBV4-1 and J usage is TRBJ2-1; 14 bases are shared with TRBD2. The CDR3 totals 15 residues. With 5 bases clipped from V and 7 bases from J, the junction kept 4 bases outside the gene matches. The germline V gene has CDR1 MGHRA and CDR2 YSYEKL. CDR3 DNA sequence: TGCGCCAGCAGCGAGGGACTAGCGGGAGTAAATGAGCAGTTCTTC. The encoded protein is CASSEGLAGVNEQFF.

The CDR3: CASSLSTREGHEQYF. DNA of the CDR3: TGTGCCAGCAGTTTATCGACGCGGGAGGGTCACGAGCAGTACTTC. V is TRBV27 and J is TRBJ2-7; 9 bases map to TRBD2. V shed 0 bases and J 5 bases; nucleotides not matched to a gene: 5. The CDR3 contains 15 residues. CDR1 and CDR2 (germline): MNHEY, SMNVEV (reference sequence).

In this sample, this clonotype turned up many times. The gene calls are TRBV18 and TRBJ2-7, with D tentatively TRBD1 or TRBD2 (5 bases each). Germline CDR1 is KGHSH and CDR2 is LQKENI. Trimming cost V 3 bases and J 4 bases, with 13 bases left between them. The CDR3 totals 14 residues. This CDR3 is CASSPGVEAYEQYF. CDR3 DNA: TGTGCCAGCTCACCGGGGGTTGAGGCTTACGAGCAGTACTTC.

This clonotype was seen at least ten times. The chain links TRBV15 to TRBJ2-1; 8 bases line up with TRBD1. Germline values: CDR1 LNHNV, CDR2 YYDKDF (reference sequence). V gave up 5 bases and J gave up 10 bases; unmatched junction bases: 16. This CDR3 is 16 amino acids long. CDR3 nucleotides: TGTGCCACCAGCGGTGGACAGGGCAGGATCGTGGAGGAGCAGTTCTTC. This translates into CATSGGQGRIVEEQFF.

This clonotype showed up just a few times. The gene calls are TRBV19 and TRBJ2-5, with a weak D call TRBD2 (6 bases). The CDR3 has 13 residues. Germline V CDR1 and CDR2: LNHDA, SQIVND (reference sequence). Between the trimmed V and J ends, which lost 4 bases and 4 bases, there was a span of 10 bases. The DNA of the CDR3 is TGTGCCAGTAGTACCGGGAGAGGAGAGACCCAGTACTTC. It yields the protein CASSTGRGETQYF.

In its sample, this clonotype was seen many times. The chain combines TRBV29-1 with TRBJ1-1, with D unresolved. This CDR3 has 15 amino acids. Trimming shortened V by 0 bases and J by 0 bases, and 11 bases separated the two germline ends. Germline CDR1 reads SQVTM; CDR2 reads ANQGSEA. CDR3 in DNA: TGCAGCGTTGAAGAAAGGGCGCCGATGAACACTGAAGCTTTCTTT. This translates into CSVEERAPMNTEAFF.

This clonotype was recorded at least ten times. The chain links TRBV7-2 to TRBJ2-7, with D possibly matching TRBD1 (6 bases). The germline V gene encodes CDR1 SGHTA and CDR2 FQGNSA. Trimming took 5 bases from V and 2 from J, leaving 10 bases between them. The CDR3 has 13 residues. This CDR3 is CASSVRDTYEQYF. DNA of the CDR3: TGTGCCAGCAGCGTCCGGGACACCTACGAGCAGTACTTC.

This clonotype was observed many times. The chain uses TRBV20-1 and TRBJ1-5; D is undetermined. Germline V gene data show CDR1 as DFQATT and CDR2 as SNEGSKA (reference sequence). V lost 6 bases, J lost 2 bases, and 14 bases lay in between. This CDR3 region has 14 residues. The CDR3 region is CSAVTELRNQPQHF. The CDR3 region has the DNA TGCAGTGCCGTTACAGAACTCCGCAATCAGCCCCAGCATTTT.

This clonotype appeared many times. V and J are TRBV27 and TRBJ2-2; D possibly corresponds to TRBD2 (5 bases). The CDR3 consists of 16 residues. V lost 0 bases and J lost 0, with 8 bases in between. Germline V gene data show CDR1 as MNHEY and CDR2 as SMNVEV (reference sequence). The CDR3 coding sequence is TGTGCCAGCAGTTTATCGCCTAGCCCGAACACCGGGGAGCTGTTTTTT. This translates into CASSLSPSPNTGELFF.

This clonotype was seen many times. J is TRBJ2-2 and V is TRBV27, with TRBD1 as a possible D gene (5 bases). With 2 bases removed from V and 2 bases from J, the gap between germline ends came to 9 bases. CDR3 size: 15 residues. The germline V gene encodes CDR1 MNHEY and CDR2 SMNVEV (reference sequence). The chain's CDR3 is CASSLKGVNTGELFF. Here the CDR3 DNA reads TGTGCCAGCAGTTTAAAAGGGGTAAACACCGGGGAGCTGTTTTTT.

This clonotype was seen many times. The chain carries TRBV29-1 and TRBJ1-2; TRBD1 agrees at 8 bases. In germline, CDR1 is SQVTM, CDR2 ANQGSEA. J lost 6 bases, V lost 0 bases, and 9 bases had no gene match. The CDR3 spans 15 residues. The CDR3 loop is CSVEDLPSGGDGYTF. CDR3 DNA: TGCAGCGTTGAAGACCTTCCTTCAGGGGGCGATGGCTACACCTTC.

This clonotype was picked up a small number of times. The chain recombines TRBV12-3 or TRBV12-4 with TRBJ2-1, with a possible D match to TRBD2 (6 bases). The V gene lost 8 bases and the J gene lost 8 bases, with 16 bases spanning the gap. There are 13 residues in the CDR3. CDR3 coding DNA: TGTGCCAGCCAAGATGGGCCGGGGGATGAGCAGTTCTTC. Residues: CASQDGPGDEQFF.

Comments on this clonotype: At one of its ends the junction is not consistent with the germline gene, which may arise from a read error. This sequence joins TRBV7-9 and TRBJ2-2; TRBD2 aligns across 7 bases. Looked up from germline, CDR1 is SEHNR and CDR2 is FQNEAQ (reference sequence). The CDR3 has 14 residues. The CDR3 is CAGEVGGPTGDLFF. DNA for the CDR3: TGTGCCGGTGAGGTGGGAGGGCCCACCGGGGACCTGTTTTTT.

This clonotype was observed at least ten times. V gene TRBV5-1 combines with J gene TRBJ2-5; 10 bases agree with TRBD2. The CDR3 totals 15 residues. CDR1 is SGHRS and CDR2 is YFSETQ in the germline V gene. Trimming cost V 3 bases and J 4 bases; bases outside gene matches: 6. CDR3 coding DNA: TGCGCCAGCAGCTCTTCAGCGGGAGGGGCAGAGACCCAGTACTTC. This encodes CASSSSAGGAETQYF. The full variable domain, its missing parts supplied by reference TRBV5-1 and TRBJ2-5, is KAGVTQTPRYLIKTRGQQVTLSCSPISGHRSVSWYQQTPGQGLQFLFEYFSETQRNKGNFPGRFSGRQFSNSRSEMNVSTLELGDSALYLCASSSSAGGAETQYFGPGTRLLVL.

The gene calls are TRBV27 and TRBJ2-7; a possible D gene is TRBD1 (5 bases). The ends were cut back, 8 bases at V and 0 bases at J, with 14 bases in the middle. Germline CDR1 MNHEY, CDR2 SMNVEV (reference sequence). The CDR3 extends over 14 amino acids. The CDR3 DNA sequence: TGTGCCAGCCAGCACAGGCAGAGCTCCTACGAGCAGTACTTC. Translating gives CASQHRQSSYEQYF.

The chain couples TRBV25-1 to TRBJ1-1; D is perhaps TRBD1 (5 bases). From germline, CDR1 is MGHDK and CDR2 SYGVNS. Trimming removed 2 bases at V and 7 bases at J, with 14 bases between. CDR3 length: 14 amino acids. CDR3 nucleotide sequence: TGTGCCAGCAGTGAAGACGGGGGGAGGCTTGAAGCTTTCTTT. It specifies CASSEDGGRLEAFF.